Listed below are T cell receptor beta chains from one sample, sequenced in a study of tumor and adjacent non-tumor tissue in lung cancer. One entry per CDR3 protein, called by TCRdb with MiXCR from the multiplex PCR reads. The repertoire holds about 85,000 distinct CDR3 sequences, roughly three fifths seen once, with 15% in the top ten. Source material: lung tumor tissue. Receptors were obtained from a man aged 65 to 85 with non-small cell lung cancer. Each CDR3 is given with its conserved first and last residue. A D gene is named only where the DNA matches it firmly. The size entry is marked missing in some rows and otherwise reads once, few, many or a size class.

V gene: TRBV12-3/TRBV12-4
clone size: many
J gene: TRBJ2-7
D gene: TRBD1
CDR3 DNA: TGTGCCAGCAGTCCGTCGGACAGGGACGGCGAGCAGTACTTC
CDR3 protein: CASSPSDRDGEQYF

V gene: TRBV6-6
clone size: .
J gene: TRBJ2-7
D gene: .
CDR3 DNA: TGTGCCAGCAAGATTGAGGGAGCAATCGGCGAGCACTACTTC
CDR3 protein: CASKIEGAIGEHYF

V gene: TRBV10-2
clone size: many
J gene: TRBJ2-2
D gene: TRBD2
CDR3 DNA: TGCGCCAGCAGTGATCCTAGCGGGGTCACCGGGGAGCTGTTTTTT
CDR3 protein: CASSDPSGVTGELFF

V gene: TRBV11-2
clone size: .
J gene: TRBJ2-3
D gene: .
CDR3 DNA: TGTGCCAACGGCCCAATTCAGGGCACCAAGGTCACATATATGCAGTATTTT
CDR3 protein: CANGPIQGTKVTYMQYF

V gene: TRBV10-2
clone size: .
J gene: TRBJ2-2
D gene: .
CDR3 DNA: TGCGCCAGCAGTGATTGGGGGCGCCCCACCAGGGAGCTGTATTTT
CDR3 protein: CASSDWGRPTRELYF

V gene: TRBV20-1
clone size: .
J gene: TRBJ2-7
D gene: TRBD1
CDR3 DNA: TGCAGTGTTAGTGATGCAGGGGGAATCTCCTACAAGCAGTACTTC
CDR3 protein: CSVSDAGGISYKQYF

V gene: TRBV28
clone size: .
J gene: TRBJ1-6
D gene: .
CDR3 DNA: TGTGCCAGCAGCCCAGGACTGGGGGCTTCTACACCTCTCCACTTT
CDR3 protein: CASSPGLGASTPLHF

V gene: TRBV20-1
clone size: many
J gene: TRBJ1-2
D gene: .
CDR3 DNA: TGCAGTGCTGGAACCTCAGGAGGGCTGGGCTATGGCTACACCTTC
CDR3 protein: CSAGTSGGLGYGYTF

V gene: TRBV6-5
clone size: .
J gene: TRBJ2-3
D gene: .
CDR3 DNA: TGTGTCAACAGTTACTCAGGGCTAGCGCAGTATTTT
CDR3 protein: CVNSYSGLAQYF

V gene: TRBV7-9
clone size: .
J gene: TRBJ2-7
D gene: .
CDR3 DNA: TGTAACAGCAGTACCAGGGGTTCCTACGAGCAGTACTTC
CDR3 protein: CNSSTRGSYEQYF

V gene: TRBV5-5
clone size: many
J gene: TRBJ2-7
D gene: TRBD1
CDR3 DNA: TGTGCCAGCAGCTTCACAGGGGCCCCCCGCTACGAGCAGTACTTC
CDR3 protein: CASSFTGAPRYEQYF

V gene: TRBV11-2
clone size: .
J gene: TRBJ2-1
D gene: .
CDR3 DNA: TGTGCCAGTTGCTTAGGGAAGGGCGGCACCTACAGTGAGCAGTTCTTC
CDR3 protein: CASCLGKGGTYSEQFF

V gene: TRBV29-1
clone size: many
J gene: TRBJ2-5
D gene: .
CDR3 DNA: TGCAGCGTTGTTATCCTCCGGGAGACCCAGTACTTC
CDR3 protein: CSVVILRETQYF

V gene: TRBV11-2
clone size: .
J gene: TRBJ2-1
D gene: .
CDR3 DNA: TGTGCCAGCAGGACCTGGACAGCCTGTTACAATGAGCAGTTCTTC
CDR3 protein: CASRTWTACYNEQFF

V gene: TRBV11-2
clone size: .
J gene: TRBJ2-5
D gene: TRBD1
CDR3 DNA: TGTGCCTGCAGCGTGACAGGGGGCGCGATCCCCCAGTACTTC
CDR3 protein: CACSVTGGAIPQYF

V gene: TRBV29-1
clone size: .
J gene: TRBJ2-6
D gene: .
CDR3 DNA: TGCATCGTTGGCGTGAGCTCTGGGGCCAACGTCCTGACTTTC
CDR3 protein: CIVGVSSGANVLTF

V gene: TRBV29-1
clone size: .
J gene: TRBJ1-5
D gene: .
CDR3 DNA: TGCATCGTTTTGGGGCCACCCAGTCAGAGCAATCAGCCCCAGCATTTT
CDR3 protein: CIVLGPPSQSNQPQHF

V gene: TRBV2
clone size: .
J gene: TRBJ1-4
D gene: .
CDR3 DNA: TGTGCCAGCAGGGACGGGACTCAGGGGATTGAAAAACTGTTTTTT
CDR3 protein: CASRDGTQGIEKLFF

V gene: TRBV6-4
clone size: few
J gene: TRBJ2-6
D gene: .
CDR3 DNA: TGTGCCAGCAGTGACCGCGATAGCTCTGGGGCCAACGTCCTGACTTTC
CDR3 protein: CASSDRDSSGANVLTF

V gene: TRBV7-3
clone size: many
J gene: TRBJ2-2
D gene: .
CDR3 DNA: TGTGCCAGCAGCTTAAGACCAGGGGGGTCGGACACCGGGGAGCTGTTTTTT
CDR3 protein: CASSLRPGGSDTGELFF

V gene: TRBV11-2
clone size: .
J gene: TRBJ2-7
D gene: TRBD1
CDR3 DNA: TGTGCAGGCAGGGCGGACAGGTCCTACGAGCAGTACTTC
CDR3 protein: CAGRADRSYEQYF

V gene: TRBV7-9
clone size: many
J gene: TRBJ2-5
D gene: .
CDR3 DNA: TGTGCCAGCAGCCTGGACCCTCCTGGGACCCAGTACTTC
CDR3 protein: CASSLDPPGTQYF

V gene: TRBV29-1
clone size: .
J gene: TRBJ2-1
D gene: .
CDR3 DNA: TGCAGTGTGGGGGAGACTAGGCAGTTCTTC
CDR3 protein: CSVGETRQFF

V gene: TRBV29-1
clone size: .
J gene: TRBJ1-2
D gene: TRBD1
CDR3 DNA: TGCAGTGTCACAGGAGGGGGCGCAGGATATGGCTACACCTTC
CDR3 protein: CSVTGGGAGYGYTF

V gene: TRBV4-2
clone size: many
J gene: TRBJ2-2
D gene: .
CDR3 DNA: TGTGCCAGCAGCCAAGATTGGAACACCGGGGAGCTGTTTTTT
CDR3 protein: CASSQDWNTGELFF

V gene: TRBV4-1
clone size: many
J gene: TRBJ2-1
D gene: TRBD2
CDR3 DNA: TGCGCCAGCAGCCGCACAGCGGGAAGGACCTACAATGAGCAGTTCTTC
CDR3 protein: CASSRTAGRTYNEQFF

V gene: TRBV20-1
clone size: many
J gene: TRBJ2-2
D gene: .
CDR3 DNA: TGCAGTGCTAGAGATCGGGGGGCGGGCACCGGGGAGCTGTTTTTT
CDR3 protein: CSARDRGAGTGELFF

V gene: TRBV24-1
clone size: once
J gene: TRBJ2-1
D gene: .
CDR3 DNA: TGTGTCACCAGTGATCTGTATGGGAGCTCCTACAATGAGCAGTTCTTC
CDR3 protein: CVTSDLYGSSYNEQFF

V gene: TRBV28
clone size: .
J gene: TRBJ2-3
D gene: .
CDR3 DNA: TGTGCCAGCAGTCCTCCGAGGACGAGATACACAGATACGCAGTATTTT
CDR3 protein: CASSPPRTRYTDTQYF

V gene: TRBV11-2
clone size: .
J gene: TRBJ2-6
D gene: TRBD1
CDR3 DNA: TGTGCCAGCAGCTCCCCGAGGAAGAGGGGGCTCTGGGCCAACGTCCTGACTTTC
CDR3 protein: CASSSPRKRGLWANVLTF

V gene: TRBV20-1
clone size: .
J gene: TRBJ2-7
D gene: TRBD2
CDR3 DNA: TGCAGTGCTAGAGGAGCTTTGAGCGGGGGGCCCTACGAGCAGCACTTC
CDR3 protein: CSARGALSGGPYEQHF

V gene: TRBV28
clone size: .
J gene: TRBJ2-7
D gene: .
CDR3 DNA: TGTGCCAGCAGTTTGGGATGGGAGTCGGGAGAGCAGTACTTC
CDR3 protein: CASSLGWESGEQYF

V gene: TRBV28
clone size: .
J gene: TRBJ2-5
D gene: .
CDR3 DNA: TGTGCCAGCGTGGGGGACAAAAAGACCCAGTACTTC
CDR3 protein: CASVGDKKTQYF

V gene: TRBV19
clone size: .
J gene: TRBJ2-2
D gene: TRBD1
CDR3 DNA: TGTGCCAGTAGTCGAGGACAGGGGGGCACCGGGGACCTGTTTTTT
CDR3 protein: CASSRGQGGTGDLFF

V gene: TRBV11-2
clone size: .
J gene: TRBJ1-1
D gene: .
CDR3 DNA: TGTGCCAGCAGTTACACAGGGCCCACTGAAGCTTTCTTT
CDR3 protein: CASSYTGPTEAFF

V gene: TRBV20-1
clone size: many
J gene: TRBJ2-3
D gene: TRBD1
CDR3 DNA: TGCAGTGCAAAACAGGGGAATACGCAGTATTTT
CDR3 protein: CSAKQGNTQYF

V gene: TRBV6-5
clone size: .
J gene: TRBJ1-3
D gene: .
CDR3 DNA: TGTGCCAGCAGTTACTCTAACCCGAGCTCTGGAAACACCATATATTTT
CDR3 protein: CASSYSNPSSGNTIYF

V gene: TRBV11-2
clone size: .
J gene: TRBJ2-2
D gene: .
CDR3 DNA: TGTGCCATCAACTTATTAAGGGGTAGCACAGGGGAGCTGTTTTTT
CDR3 protein: CAINLLRGSTGELFF

V gene: TRBV11-2
clone size: .
J gene: TRBJ2-7
D gene: .
CDR3 DNA: TGTGCCAGCAGCTTCATTGATAGCAAAGGCGAGCAGTACTTC
CDR3 protein: CASSFIDSKGEQYF

V gene: TRBV29-1
clone size: .
J gene: TRBJ2-2
D gene: .
CDR3 DNA: TGCAGCGTTGACGGGAAGAACACCGGGGAGCTATTTTTT
CDR3 protein: CSVDGKNTGELFF

V gene: TRBV29-1
clone size: .
J gene: TRBJ2-2
D gene: .
CDR3 DNA: TGCAGCGTTGAATTAGAGGAGTGGCAGGAGATCGGGGAGCTGTTTTTT
CDR3 protein: CSVELEEWQEIGELFF

V gene: TRBV27
clone size: few
J gene: TRBJ2-6
D gene: .
CDR3 DNA: TGTGCCAGCAGTTTTGACGGATTGCCCTCTGGGGCTAACGTCCTGACTTTC
CDR3 protein: CASSFDGLPSGANVLTF

V gene: TRBV11-3
clone size: once
J gene: TRBJ2-1
D gene: .
CDR3 DNA: TGTGTCAGCAGCTCCGGGGGCTGTCTCAATGAGCAGTTCTTC
CDR3 protein: CVSSSGGCLNEQFF

V gene: TRBV19
clone size: .
J gene: TRBJ2-5
D gene: TRBD2
CDR3 DNA: TGTGCCAGTAGTACCGGCGCGGGAGACGCAGAGACCCAGTACTTC
CDR3 protein: CASSTGAGDAETQYF

V gene: TRBV5-1
clone size: many
J gene: TRBJ2-7
D gene: .
CDR3 DNA: TGCGCCAGCAGCTTGGGACGGTCCTACGAGCAGTACTTC
CDR3 protein: CASSLGRSYEQYF

V gene: TRBV29-1
clone size: many
J gene: TRBJ2-3
D gene: .
CDR3 DNA: TGCAGCGTGCCCCGACAGAAAAACACAGATACGCAGTATTTT
CDR3 protein: CSVPRQKNTDTQYF

V gene: TRBV20-1
clone size: .
J gene: TRBJ2-2
D gene: TRBD2
CDR3 DNA: TGCAGTGCTCCGGGGGGTGGGGCCGGGGAGCTGTTTTTT
CDR3 protein: CSAPGGGAGELFF

V gene: TRBV5-1
clone size: .
J gene: TRBJ1-6
D gene: TRBD1
CDR3 DNA: TGCGCCAGCAGCGGGACAGGGGCGAATTCACCCCTCCACTTT
CDR3 protein: CASSGTGANSPLHF

V gene: TRBV12-3/TRBV12-4
clone size: .
J gene: TRBJ1-4
D gene: .
CDR3 DNA: TGTGTCAGCAGTTTGGCCCTAGGGCAGTTGAATGAAAAACTGTTTTTT
CDR3 protein: CVSSLALGQLNEKLFF

V gene: TRBV7-9
clone size: few
J gene: TRBJ2-1
D gene: TRBD1
CDR3 DNA: TGTGCCAGCAGCTTAGATGGGACAGGGAGCAATGAGCAGTTCTTC
CDR3 protein: CASSLDGTGSNEQFF

V gene: TRBV10-1
clone size: .
J gene: TRBJ2-2
D gene: TRBD2
CDR3 DNA: TGCGCCAGCAGTGGGAATCCGGGACTAAGCACAGGGGAGCTGTTTTTT
CDR3 protein: CASSGNPGLSTGELFF

V gene: TRBV29-1
clone size: many
J gene: TRBJ1-3
D gene: .
CDR3 DNA: TGCAGCGTTGAAGGCGGAAACACCATATATTTT
CDR3 protein: CSVEGGNTIYF

V gene: TRBV28
clone size: .
J gene: TRBJ2-3
D gene: .
CDR3 DNA: TGTGCCAGCAGTTTGGACAGTCGGAATACGCAGTATTTT
CDR3 protein: CASSLDSRNTQYF